Listed here is a single TCR beta chain. Its antigen remains unidentified. TCRdb re-called the 5' RACE reads and shows each CDR3 protein once, DNA omitted. The table gives about 460,000 distinct CDR3 sequences; the top ten clones make up roughly 1.4% of it. This sample stems from a study of T cells expressing NK-cell markers. Findings and limits, study-wide: A few of the donors also had these clonotypes leading their CD3+CD56-NKG2C+ fraction. HCMV specificity of expanded NKG2C+ T cell clones remained unclear.

Germline-derived CDR1 and CDR2 are SQVTM and ANQGSEA. The CDR3 consists of 14 residues. The TCR sequence derives from a woman aged 50 to 60 in good health. The chain links TRBV29-1 to TRBJ2-5; TCRdb's D call, TRBD2, is unchecked because there is no DNA. The material sequenced was blood T cells: a sorted CD56 or NKG2C T cell subset, CD4+ or CD8+ T cells, or bulk PBMC T cells (not recorded which). CDR3 residues: CSAEGGLAAETQYF.